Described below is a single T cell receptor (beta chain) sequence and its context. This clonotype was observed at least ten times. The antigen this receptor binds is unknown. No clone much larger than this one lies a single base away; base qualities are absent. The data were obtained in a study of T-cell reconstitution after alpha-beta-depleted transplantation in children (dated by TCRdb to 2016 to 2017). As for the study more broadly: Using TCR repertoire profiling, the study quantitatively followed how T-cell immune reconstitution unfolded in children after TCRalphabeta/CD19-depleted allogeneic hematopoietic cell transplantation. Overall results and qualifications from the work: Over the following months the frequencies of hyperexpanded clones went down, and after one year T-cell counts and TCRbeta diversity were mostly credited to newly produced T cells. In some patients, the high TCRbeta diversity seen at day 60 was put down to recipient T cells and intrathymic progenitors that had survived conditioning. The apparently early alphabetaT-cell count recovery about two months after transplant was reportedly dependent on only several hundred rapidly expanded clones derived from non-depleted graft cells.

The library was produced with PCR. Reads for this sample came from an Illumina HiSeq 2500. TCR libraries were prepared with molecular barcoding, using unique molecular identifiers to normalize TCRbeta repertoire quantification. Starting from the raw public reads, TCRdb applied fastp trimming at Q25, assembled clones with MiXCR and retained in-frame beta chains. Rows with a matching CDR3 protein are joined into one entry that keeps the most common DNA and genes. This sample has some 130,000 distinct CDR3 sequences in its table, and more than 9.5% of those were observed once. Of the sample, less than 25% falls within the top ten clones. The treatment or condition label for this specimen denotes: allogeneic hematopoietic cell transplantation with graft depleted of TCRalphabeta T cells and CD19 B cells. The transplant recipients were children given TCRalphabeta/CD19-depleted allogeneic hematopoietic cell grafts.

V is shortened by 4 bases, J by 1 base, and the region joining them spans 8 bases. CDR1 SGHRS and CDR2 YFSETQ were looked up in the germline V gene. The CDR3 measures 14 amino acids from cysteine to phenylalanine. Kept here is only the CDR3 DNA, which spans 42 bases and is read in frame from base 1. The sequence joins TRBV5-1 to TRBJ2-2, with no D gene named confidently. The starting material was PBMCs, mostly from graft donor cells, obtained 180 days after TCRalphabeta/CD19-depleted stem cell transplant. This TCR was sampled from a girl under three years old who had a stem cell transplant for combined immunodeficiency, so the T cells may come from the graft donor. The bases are TGCGCCAGCAGCCCGACTGTGAACACCGGGGAGCTGTTTTTT. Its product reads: CASSPTVNTGELFF. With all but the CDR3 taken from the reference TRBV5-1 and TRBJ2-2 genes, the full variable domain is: KAGVTQTPRYLIKTRGQQVTLSCSPISGHRSVSWYQQTPGQGLQFLFEYFSETQRNKGNFPGRFSGRQFSNSRSEMNVSTLELGDSALYLCASSPTVNTGELFFGEGSRLTVL.